The 9 T cell receptor beta chains below come from one sample, sequenced in a study of blood T cell repertoires in COVID-19. Here immunoSEQ multiplex PCR was the method, and the copy in TCRdb shows in-frame clones only, minus some. The repertoire holds about 220,000 clones, with roughly 83% as singletons. What was sequenced was PBMCs or T cells enriched from blood (not recorded which). Every receptor here comes from a woman in her forties with acute COVID-19.

This chain uses TRBV7-8 with TRBJ1-1, with 8 bases lining up with TRBD1. The germline CDR1 and CDR2 sequences are SGHVS and FQNEAQ. Trimming cost V 4 bases and J 2 bases; bases outside gene matches: 6. CDR3 size: 15 residues. The CDR3 DNA reads TGTGCCAGCAGCTATACCCCAGGGGGCAACACTGAAGCTTTCTTT. This codes for CASSYTPGGNTEAFF.

The chain combines TRBV28 with TRBJ2-7, with unresolved D. The V gene's germline CDR1 is MDHEN and CDR2 SYDVKM. The CDR3 is made up of 14 amino acids. Between the trimmed V and J ends, which lost 5 bases and 2 bases, there was a span of 13 bases. CDR3 coding DNA: TGTGCCAGCAGTACCCACCTAATACCCTACGAGCAGTACTTC. This gives the protein CASSTHLIPYEQYF.

V gene TRBV2 combines with J gene TRBJ2-7, with unresolved D. Germline-derived CDR1 and CDR2 are SNHLY and FYNNEI. The CDR3 runs 14 residues. Trimming left V 5 bases short and J 0 bases short, with 11 bases between. CDR3 sequence (DNA): TGTGCCAGCAGTTTACGACTTAGCTCCTACGAGCAGTACTTC. Its translation: CASSLRLSSYEQYF.

This chain uses TRBV30 with TRBJ2-7; 7 bases are a match to TRBD1. V was pared by 5 bases and J by 3 bases, with 10 bases of the junction left unmatched. The length of the CDR3 is 14 residues. In germline, CDR1 is GTSNPN, CDR2 SVGIG (reference sequence). The CDR3 DNA follows: TGTGCCTGGGCTACAGGGGCCCCCCTCTACGAGCAGTACTTC. It encodes CAWATGAPLYEQYF.

The chain recombines TRBV2 with TRBJ2-7; TRBD2 matches at 8 bases. This CDR3 comprises 17 residues. With 5 bases clipped from V and 0 bases from J, the junction kept 12 bases outside the gene matches. CDR1 and CDR2 (germline): SNHLY, FYNNEI. CDR3 DNA sequence: TGTGCCAGCAGTCCTCATTTTGGTAGCGGGATCTCCTACGAGCAGTACTTC. Translating gives CASSPHFGSGISYEQYF.

The V gene is TRBV7-3, the J gene TRBJ2-2; D is undetermined. The CDR3 is 12 amino acids. Trimming pared 5 bases from V and 3 bases from J, leaving 4 bases between. The V gene's germline CDR1 is SGHTA and CDR2 FQGTGA. CDR3 sequence (DNA): TGTGCCAGCAGCCTCTACACCGGGGAGCTGTTTTTT. This translates into CASSLYTGELFF.

The chain uses TRBV7-8 and TRBJ1-4, with 9 positions matching TRBD1. CDR1 is SGHVS, CDR2 FQNEAQ, per germline. V was clipped by 5 bases and J by 4 bases; unmatched bases: 2. The CDR3 covers 14 residues. The CDR3 DNA sequence: TGTGCCAGCAGCCCGGACAGGGGTAATGAAAAACTGTTTTTT. Residues: CASSPDRGNEKLFF.

The chain uses TRBV7-9 and TRBJ1-1, with unresolved D. From germline, CDR1 is SEHNR and CDR2 FQNEAQ (reference sequence). The CDR3 is made up of 13 amino acids. V dropped 2 bases and J dropped 5 bases, with 9 bases sitting between them. This CDR3 reads CASSLIERTEAFF. The CDR3 region has the DNA TGTGCCAGCAGCTTAATCGAGAGAACTGAAGCTTTCTTT.

This clone was picked up one time. J is TRBJ1-2 and V is TRBV4-2; maybe TRBD1 (6 bases). V lost 3 bases to trimming and J lost 0 bases, with 14 bases between them. Germline CDR1 is LGHNA and CDR2 is YNFKEQ. CDR3 length: 16 amino acids. CDR3 bases: TGTGCCAGCAGCCACCAAGAAGGGGGAGCTAACTATGGCTACACCTTC. This sequence encodes CASSHQEGGANYGYTF.